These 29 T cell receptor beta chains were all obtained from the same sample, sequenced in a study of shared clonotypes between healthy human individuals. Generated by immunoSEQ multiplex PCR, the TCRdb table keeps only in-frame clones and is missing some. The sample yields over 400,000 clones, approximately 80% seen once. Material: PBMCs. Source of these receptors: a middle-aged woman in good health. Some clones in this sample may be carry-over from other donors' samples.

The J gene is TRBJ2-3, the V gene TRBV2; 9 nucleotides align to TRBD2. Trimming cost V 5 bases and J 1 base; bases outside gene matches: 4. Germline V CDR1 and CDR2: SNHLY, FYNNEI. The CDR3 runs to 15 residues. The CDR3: CASSMTSGRTDTQYF. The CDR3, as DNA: TGTGCCAGCAGTATGACTAGCGGTCGCACAGATACGCAGTATTTT. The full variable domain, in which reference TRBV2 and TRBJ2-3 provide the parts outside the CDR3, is EPEVTQTPSHQVTQMGQEVILRCVPISNHLYFYWYRQILGQKVEFLVSFYNNEISEKSEIFDDQFSVERPDGSNFTLKIRSTKLEDSAMYFCASSMTSGRTDTQYFGPGTRLTVL.

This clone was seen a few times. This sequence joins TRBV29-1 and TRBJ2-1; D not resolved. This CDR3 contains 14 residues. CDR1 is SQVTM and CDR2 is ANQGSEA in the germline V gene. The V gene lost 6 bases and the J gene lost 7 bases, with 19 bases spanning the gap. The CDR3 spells CSVPSRQSANEQFF. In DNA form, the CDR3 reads TGCAGCGTACCCTCGAGGCAATCCGCTAATGAGCAGTTCTTC.

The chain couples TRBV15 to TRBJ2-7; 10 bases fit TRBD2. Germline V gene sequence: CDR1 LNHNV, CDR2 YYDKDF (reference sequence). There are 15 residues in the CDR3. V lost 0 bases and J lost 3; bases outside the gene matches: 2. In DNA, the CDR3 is TGTGCCACCAGCAGAGATCCTAGCGGGAGCTACGAGCAGTACTTC. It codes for CATSRDPSGSYEQYF.

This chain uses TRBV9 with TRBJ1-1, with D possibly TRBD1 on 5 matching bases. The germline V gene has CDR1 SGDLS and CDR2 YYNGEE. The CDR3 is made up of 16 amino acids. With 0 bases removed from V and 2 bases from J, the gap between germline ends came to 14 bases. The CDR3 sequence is CASSVEPARENTEAFF. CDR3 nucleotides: TGTGCCAGCAGCGTAGAACCCGCCAGGGAAAACACTGAAGCTTTCTTT.

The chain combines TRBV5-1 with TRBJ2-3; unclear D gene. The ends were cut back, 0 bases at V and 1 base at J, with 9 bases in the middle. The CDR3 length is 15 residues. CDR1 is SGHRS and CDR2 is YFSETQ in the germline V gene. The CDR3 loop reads CASSLAATRTDTQYF. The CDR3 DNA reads TGCGCCAGCAGCTTGGCGGCCACTCGCACAGATACGCAGTATTTT.

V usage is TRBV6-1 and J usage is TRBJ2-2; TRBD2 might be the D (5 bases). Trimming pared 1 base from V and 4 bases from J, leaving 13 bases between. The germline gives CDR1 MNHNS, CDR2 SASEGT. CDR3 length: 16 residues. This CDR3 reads CASSEGLRRSTGELFF. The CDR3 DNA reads TGTGCCAGCAGTGAAGGTCTGAGGAGGAGCACCGGGGAGCTGTTTTTT.

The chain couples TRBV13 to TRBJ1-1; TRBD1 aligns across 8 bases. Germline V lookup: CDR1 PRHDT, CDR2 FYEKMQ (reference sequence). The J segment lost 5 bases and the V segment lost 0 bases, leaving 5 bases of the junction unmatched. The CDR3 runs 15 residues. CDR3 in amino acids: CASSLGRGLGTEAFF. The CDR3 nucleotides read TGTGCCAGCAGCTTAGGCAGGGGGCTCGGGACTGAAGCTTTCTTT.

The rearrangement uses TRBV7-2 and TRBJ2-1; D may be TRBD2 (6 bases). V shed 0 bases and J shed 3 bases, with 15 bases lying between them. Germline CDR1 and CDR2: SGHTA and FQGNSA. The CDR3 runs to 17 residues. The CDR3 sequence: CASSLALGGAIYNEQFF. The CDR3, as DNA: TGTGCCAGCAGCTTAGCTTTAGGCGGGGCCATCTACAATGAGCAGTTCTTC.

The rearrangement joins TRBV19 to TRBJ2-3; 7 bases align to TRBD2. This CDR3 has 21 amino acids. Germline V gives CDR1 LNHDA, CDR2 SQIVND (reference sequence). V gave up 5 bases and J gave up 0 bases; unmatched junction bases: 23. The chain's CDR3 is CASSRYPQVSPLAGSTDTQYF. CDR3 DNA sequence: TGTGCCAGTAGTCGCTACCCCCAAGTCTCTCCCTTAGCGGGCAGCACAGATACGCAGTATTTT.

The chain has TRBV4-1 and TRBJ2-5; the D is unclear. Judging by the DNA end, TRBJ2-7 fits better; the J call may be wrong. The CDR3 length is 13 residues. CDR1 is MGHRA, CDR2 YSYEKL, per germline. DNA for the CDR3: TGCGCCAGCAGTTACGGCCCAGCCTACGAGCAGTACTTC. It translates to CASSYGPAYEQYF.

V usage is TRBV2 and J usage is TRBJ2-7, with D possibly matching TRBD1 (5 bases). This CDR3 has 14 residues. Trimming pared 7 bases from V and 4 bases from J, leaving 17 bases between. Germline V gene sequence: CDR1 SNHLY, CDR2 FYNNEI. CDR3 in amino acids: CASNLGGARYEQYF. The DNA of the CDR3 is TGTGCCAGCAATCTAGGTGGGGCTAGATACGAGCAGTACTTC.

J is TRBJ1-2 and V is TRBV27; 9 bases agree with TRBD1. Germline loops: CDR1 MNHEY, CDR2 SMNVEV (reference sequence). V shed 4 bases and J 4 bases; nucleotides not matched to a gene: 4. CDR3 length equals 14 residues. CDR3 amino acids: CASSSGDRAYGYTF. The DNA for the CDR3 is TGTGCCAGCAGTTCCGGGGACAGGGCCTATGGCTACACCTTC.

The CDR3 coding sequence is TGTGCCAGCAGTTTGACTAGAATTAACACAGATACGCAGTATTTT. It yields the protein CASSLTRINTDTQYF. The chain carries TRBV27 and TRBJ2-3; D might be TRBD2 (6 bases). Looked up from germline, CDR1 is MNHEY and CDR2 is SMNVEV (reference sequence). Trimming cost V 3 bases and J 2 bases, with 12 bases left between them. CDR3 length equals 15 residues.

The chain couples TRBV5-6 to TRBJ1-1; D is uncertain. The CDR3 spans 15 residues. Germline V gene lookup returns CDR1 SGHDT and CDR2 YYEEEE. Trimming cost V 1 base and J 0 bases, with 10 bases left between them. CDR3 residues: CASSLFTGMNTEAFF. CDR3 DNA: TGTGCCAGCAGCTTGTTTACGGGGATGAACACTGAAGCTTTCTTT.

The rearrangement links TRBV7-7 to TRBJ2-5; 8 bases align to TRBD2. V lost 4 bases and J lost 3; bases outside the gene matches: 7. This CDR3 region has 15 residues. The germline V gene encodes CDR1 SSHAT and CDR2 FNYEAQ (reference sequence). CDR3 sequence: CASSSSLAEEETQYF. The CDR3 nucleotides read TGTGCCAGCAGCTCATCACTAGCGGAGGAAGAGACCCAGTACTTC.

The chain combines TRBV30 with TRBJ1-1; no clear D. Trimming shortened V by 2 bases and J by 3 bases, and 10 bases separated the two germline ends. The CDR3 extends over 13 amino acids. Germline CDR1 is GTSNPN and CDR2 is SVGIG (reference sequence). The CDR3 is CAWSPRLDTEAFF. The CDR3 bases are TGTGCCTGGAGTCCCCGGCTGGACACTGAAGCTTTCTTT.

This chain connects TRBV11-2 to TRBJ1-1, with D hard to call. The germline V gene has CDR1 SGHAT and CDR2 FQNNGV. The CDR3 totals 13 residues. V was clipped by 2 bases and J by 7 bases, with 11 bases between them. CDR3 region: CASSLSIGVEAFF. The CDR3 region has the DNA TGTGCCAGCAGCTTATCCATAGGTGTTGAAGCTTTCTTT.

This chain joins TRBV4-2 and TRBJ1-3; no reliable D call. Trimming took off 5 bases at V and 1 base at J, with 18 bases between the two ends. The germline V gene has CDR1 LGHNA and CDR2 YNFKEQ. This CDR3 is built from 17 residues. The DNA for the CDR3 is TGTGCCAGCAGCTTTAGTTCCGGAACGCCGTCTGGAAACACCATATATTTT. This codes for CASSFSSGTPSGNTIYF.

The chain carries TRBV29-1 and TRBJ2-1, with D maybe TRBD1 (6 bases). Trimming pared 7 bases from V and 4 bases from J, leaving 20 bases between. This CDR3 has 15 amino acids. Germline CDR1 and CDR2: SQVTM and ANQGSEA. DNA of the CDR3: TGCAGCGGCTCCGAGGGCAGGGGCGGTTACAATGAGCAGTTCTTC. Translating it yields CSGSEGRGGYNEQFF.

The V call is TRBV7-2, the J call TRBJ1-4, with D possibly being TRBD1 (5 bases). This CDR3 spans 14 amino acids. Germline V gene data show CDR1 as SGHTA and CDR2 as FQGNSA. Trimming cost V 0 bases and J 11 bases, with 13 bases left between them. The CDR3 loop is CASSLAVREGKLFF. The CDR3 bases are TGTGCCAGCAGCTTAGCGGTCAGGGAGGGGAAACTGTTTTTT.

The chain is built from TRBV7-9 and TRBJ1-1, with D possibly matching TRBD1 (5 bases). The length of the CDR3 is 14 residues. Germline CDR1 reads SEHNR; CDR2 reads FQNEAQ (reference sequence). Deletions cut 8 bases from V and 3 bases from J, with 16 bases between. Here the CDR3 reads CASGTASRDTEAFF. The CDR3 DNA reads TGTGCCAGCGGGACCGCCTCCAGGGACACTGAAGCTTTCTTT.

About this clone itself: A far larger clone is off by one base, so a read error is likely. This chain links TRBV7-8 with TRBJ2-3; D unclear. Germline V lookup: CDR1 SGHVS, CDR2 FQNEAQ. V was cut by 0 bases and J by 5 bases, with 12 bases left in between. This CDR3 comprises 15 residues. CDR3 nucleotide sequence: TGTGCCAGCAGCTTAGCTCAGGAAACGGGAGATACGCAGTATTTT. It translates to CASSLAQETGDTQYF.

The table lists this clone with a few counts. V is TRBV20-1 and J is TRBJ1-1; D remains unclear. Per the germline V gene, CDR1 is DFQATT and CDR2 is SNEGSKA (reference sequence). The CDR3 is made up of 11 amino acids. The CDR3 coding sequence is TGCAGCGCCAGTAGGCGGACTGAAGCTTTCTTT. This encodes CSASRRTEAFF.

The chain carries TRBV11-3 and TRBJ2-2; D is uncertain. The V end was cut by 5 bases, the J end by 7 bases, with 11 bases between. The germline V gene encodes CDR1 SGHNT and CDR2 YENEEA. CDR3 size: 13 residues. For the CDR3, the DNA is TGTGCCAGCAGCCCTCTATGGGACGGGGAGCTGTTTTTT. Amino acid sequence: CASSPLWDGELFF.

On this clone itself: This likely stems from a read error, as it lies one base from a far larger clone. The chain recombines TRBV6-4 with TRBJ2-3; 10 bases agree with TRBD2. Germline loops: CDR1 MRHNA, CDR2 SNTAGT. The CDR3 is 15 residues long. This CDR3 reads CANSPTSGTIDTQYF. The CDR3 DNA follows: TGTGCCAACAGTCCAACTAGCGGGACCATAGATACGCAGTATTTT.

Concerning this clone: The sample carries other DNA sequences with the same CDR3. CDR3 in amino acids: CASSERGNTEAFF. DNA of the CDR3: TGTGCCAGCAGTGAAAGGGGAAACACTGAAGCTTTCTTT. The chain carries TRBV6-1 and TRBJ1-1, with D tentatively TRBD1 (5 bases). The CDR3 sequence is 13 residues long. CDR1 and CDR2 (germline): MNHNS, SASEGT. V was trimmed by 2 bases and J by 2 bases, leaving 6 bases between them.

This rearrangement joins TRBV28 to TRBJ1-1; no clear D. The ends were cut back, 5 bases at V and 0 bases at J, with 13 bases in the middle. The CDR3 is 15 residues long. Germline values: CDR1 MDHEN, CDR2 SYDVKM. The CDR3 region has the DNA TGTGCCAGCAGTACCTTCGGCAGGTTGAACACTGAAGCTTTCTTT. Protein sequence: CASSTFGRLNTEAFF.

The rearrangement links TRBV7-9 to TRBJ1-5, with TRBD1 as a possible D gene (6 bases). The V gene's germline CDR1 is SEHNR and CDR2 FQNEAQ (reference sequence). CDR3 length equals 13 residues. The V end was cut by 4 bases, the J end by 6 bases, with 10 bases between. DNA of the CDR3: TGTGCCAGCAGCTCTGACAGGCTTCAGCCCCAGCATTTT. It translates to CASSSDRLQPQHF.

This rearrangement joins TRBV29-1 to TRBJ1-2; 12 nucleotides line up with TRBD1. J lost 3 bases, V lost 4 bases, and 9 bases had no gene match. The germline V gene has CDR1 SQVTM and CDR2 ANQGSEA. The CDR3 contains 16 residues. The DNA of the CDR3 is TGCAGCGTTGCGAAGGGGACAGGGGGCGCAGACTATGGCTACACCTTC. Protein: CSVAKGTGGADYGYTF.